This T cell receptor beta chain was profiled in a study of T cells in Graves' hyperthyroidism and ophthalmopathy. The CDR3 is made up of 13 amino acids. J lost 6 bases, V lost 6 bases, and 4 bases had no gene match. Germline values: CDR1 MNHNS, CDR2 SASEGT. The investigators amplified TCR beta CDR3 regions from RNA transcripts. Primed by the HTBI set, a first-round RT-PCR was run on the TCR CDR3. One entry per CDR3 protein, called by TCRdb with MiXCR from the multiplex PCR reads. This table has around 380,000 distinct CDR3 sequences, less than 15% appearing once. V usage is TRBV6-1 and J usage is TRBJ1-5, with TRBD1 matching 8 bases. The specimen sequenced was blood. This receptor was taken from a man younger than 45 with Graves' hyperthyroidism that later progressed to Graves' ophthalmopathy. Written as DNA, the CDR3 is TGTGCCAGCAGAACCGACAGGGGTCAGCCCCAGCATTTT. It encodes CASRTDRGQPQHF.